This is a list of T cell receptor beta chains from one sample in a study of beta chain features in type 1 diabetes. The data were produced by immunoSEQ multiplex PCR, yet TCRdb's version contains in-frame clones alone and is incomplete. The sample holds under 450,000 clones, 14% seen once. The source material was naive CD4+ T cells from blood. Receptors were obtained from a man between 25 and 39 years old in good health. Both conserved end residues are part of each CDR3. Each record gives: J gene, clone size, V gene, CDR3 protein. The size entry is marked missing in some rows and otherwise reads once, few, many or a size class.

TRBJ1-5,-,TRBV18,CASTQGVQPQHF
TRBJ2-7,-,TRBV9,CASSVASGGVYEQYF
TRBJ2-3,few,TRBV18,CASSPASGSGADTQYF
TRBJ1-2,-,TRBV18,CASSPKTSYGYTF
TRBJ2-1,-,TRBV30,CAWSVRAGWGEQFF
TRBJ2-3,-,TRBV19,CASSIFGITDTQYF
TRBJ2-3,few,TRBV29-1,CSVLPLAASTDTQYF
TRBJ2-3,-,TRBV5-4,CASSTVGGTGTDTQYF
TRBJ2-3,-,TRBV5-1,CASSRARTSTDTQYF
TRBJ1-5,few,TRBV2,CASSERVQPQHF
TRBJ1-6,few,TRBV12-5,CASGIPGQSNSPLHF
TRBJ2-5,few,TRBV7-2,CASSLVFETQYF
TRBJ1-6,-,TRBV7-2,CASSVSRDLGSPLHF
TRBJ2-1,few,TRBV5-1,CASSLWTAGDRDEQFF
TRBJ2-5,few,TRBV9,CASSVTMGGQETQYF
TRBJ2-3,-,TRBV13,CASSSLRDTQYF
TRBJ2-5,-,TRBV5-1,CASSSIQETQYF
TRBJ1-1,few,TRBV28,CASSPGGIVTEAFF
TRBJ1-5,few,TRBV30,CAWNRDPNQPQHF
TRBJ1-5,many,TRBV15,CATSSLDRVTNQPQHF
TRBJ2-7,few,TRBV7-9,CASSLTARDNEQYF
TRBJ2-5,few,TRBV5-7,CASSLGIEETQYF
TRBJ2-3,-,TRBV19,CASSITGGGPGNTQYF